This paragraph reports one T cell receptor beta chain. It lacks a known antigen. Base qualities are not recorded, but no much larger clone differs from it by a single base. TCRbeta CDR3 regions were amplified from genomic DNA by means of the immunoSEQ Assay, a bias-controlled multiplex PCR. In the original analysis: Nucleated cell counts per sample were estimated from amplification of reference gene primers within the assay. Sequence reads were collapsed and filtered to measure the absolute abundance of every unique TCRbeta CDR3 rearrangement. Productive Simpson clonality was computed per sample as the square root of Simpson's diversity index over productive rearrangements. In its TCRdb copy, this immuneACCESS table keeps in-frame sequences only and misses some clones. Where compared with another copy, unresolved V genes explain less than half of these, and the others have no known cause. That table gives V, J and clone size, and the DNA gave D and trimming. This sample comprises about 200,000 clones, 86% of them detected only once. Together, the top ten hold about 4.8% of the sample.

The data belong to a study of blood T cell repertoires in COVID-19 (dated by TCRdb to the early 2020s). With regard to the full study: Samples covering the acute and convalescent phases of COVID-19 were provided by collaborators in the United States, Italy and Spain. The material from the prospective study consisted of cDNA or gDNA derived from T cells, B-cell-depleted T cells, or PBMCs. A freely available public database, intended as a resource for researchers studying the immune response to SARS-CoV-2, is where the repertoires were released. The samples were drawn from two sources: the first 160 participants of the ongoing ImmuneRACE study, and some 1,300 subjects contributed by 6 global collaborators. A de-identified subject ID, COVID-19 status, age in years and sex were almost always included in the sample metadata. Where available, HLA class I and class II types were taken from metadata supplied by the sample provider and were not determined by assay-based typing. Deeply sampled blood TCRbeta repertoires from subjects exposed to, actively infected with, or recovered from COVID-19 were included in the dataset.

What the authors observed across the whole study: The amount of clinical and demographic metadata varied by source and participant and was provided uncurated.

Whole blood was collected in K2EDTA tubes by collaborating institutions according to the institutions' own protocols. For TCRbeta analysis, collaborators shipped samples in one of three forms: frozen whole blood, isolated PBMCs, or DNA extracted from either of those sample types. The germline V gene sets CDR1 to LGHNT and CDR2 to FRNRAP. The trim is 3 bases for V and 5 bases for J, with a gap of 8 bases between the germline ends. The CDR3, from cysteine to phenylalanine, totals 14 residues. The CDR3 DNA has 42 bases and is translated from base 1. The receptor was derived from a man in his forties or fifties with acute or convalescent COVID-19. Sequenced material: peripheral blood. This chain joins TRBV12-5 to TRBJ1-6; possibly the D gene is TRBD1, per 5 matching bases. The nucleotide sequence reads TGTGCTAGTGGTTTCGACAGTAATAATTCACCCCTCCACTTT. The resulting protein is CASGFDSNNSPLHF.